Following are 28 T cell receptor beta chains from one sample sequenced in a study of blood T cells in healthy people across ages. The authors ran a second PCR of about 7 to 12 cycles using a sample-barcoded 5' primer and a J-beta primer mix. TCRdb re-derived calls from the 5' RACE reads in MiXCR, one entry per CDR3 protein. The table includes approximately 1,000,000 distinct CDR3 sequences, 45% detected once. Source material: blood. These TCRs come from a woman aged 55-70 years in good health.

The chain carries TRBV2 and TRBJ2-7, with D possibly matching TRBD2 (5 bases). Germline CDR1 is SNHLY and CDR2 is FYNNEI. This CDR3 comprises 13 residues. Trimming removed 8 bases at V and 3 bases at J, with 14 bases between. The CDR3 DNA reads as TGTGCCAGCGGAAACCCTAGCAACTACGAGCAGTACTTC. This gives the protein CASGNPSNYEQYF.

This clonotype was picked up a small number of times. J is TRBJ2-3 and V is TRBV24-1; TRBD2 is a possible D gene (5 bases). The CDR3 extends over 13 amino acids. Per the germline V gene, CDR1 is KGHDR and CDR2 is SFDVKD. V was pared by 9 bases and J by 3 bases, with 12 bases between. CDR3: CATAGGGTDTQYF. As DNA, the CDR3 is TGTGCCACCGCAGGAGGCGGTACAGATACGCAGTATTTT.

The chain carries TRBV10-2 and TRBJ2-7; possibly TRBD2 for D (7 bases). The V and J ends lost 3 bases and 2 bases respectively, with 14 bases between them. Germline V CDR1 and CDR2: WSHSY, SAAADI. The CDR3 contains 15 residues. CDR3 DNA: TGCGCCAGCAGTGAACGAGGGGGGGTACCCTACGAGCAGTACTTC. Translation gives CASSERGGVPYEQYF.

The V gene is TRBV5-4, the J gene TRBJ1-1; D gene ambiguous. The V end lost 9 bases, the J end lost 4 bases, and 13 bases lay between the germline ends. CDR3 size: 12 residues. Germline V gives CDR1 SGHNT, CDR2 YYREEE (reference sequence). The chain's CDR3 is CATRMYGTEAFF. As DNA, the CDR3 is TGTGCCACTAGGATGTACGGCACTGAAGCTTTCTTT.

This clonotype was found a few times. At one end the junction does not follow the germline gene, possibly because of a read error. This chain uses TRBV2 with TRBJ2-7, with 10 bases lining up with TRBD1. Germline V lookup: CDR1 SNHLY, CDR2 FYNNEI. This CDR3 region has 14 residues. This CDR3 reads CAISRGQGPYEQYF. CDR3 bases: TGTGCCATCAGTAGGGGACAGGGGCCCTACGAGCAGTACTTC.

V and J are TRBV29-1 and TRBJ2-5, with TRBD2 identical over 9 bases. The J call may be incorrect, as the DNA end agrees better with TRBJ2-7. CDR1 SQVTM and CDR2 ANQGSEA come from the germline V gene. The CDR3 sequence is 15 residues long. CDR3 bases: TGCAGCGTCCCCAGGACAGGTAGCGGGAGCTACGAGCAGTACTTC. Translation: CSVPRTGSGSYEQYF.

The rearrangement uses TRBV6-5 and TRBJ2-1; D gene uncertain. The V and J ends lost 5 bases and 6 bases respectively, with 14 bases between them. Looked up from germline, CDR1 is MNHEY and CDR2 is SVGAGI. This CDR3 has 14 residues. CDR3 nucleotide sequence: TGTGCCAGCAGTGAACCCTCCTTCGGCAATGAGCAGTTCTTC. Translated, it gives CASSEPSFGNEQFF.

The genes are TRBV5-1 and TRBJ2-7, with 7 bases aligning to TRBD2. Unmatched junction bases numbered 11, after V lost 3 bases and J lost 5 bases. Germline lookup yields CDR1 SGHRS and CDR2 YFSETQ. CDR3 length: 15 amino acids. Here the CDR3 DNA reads TGCGCCAGCAGCTCCTACGGGCGGGAGAGTAACGAGCAGTACTTC. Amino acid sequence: CASSSYGRESNEQYF.

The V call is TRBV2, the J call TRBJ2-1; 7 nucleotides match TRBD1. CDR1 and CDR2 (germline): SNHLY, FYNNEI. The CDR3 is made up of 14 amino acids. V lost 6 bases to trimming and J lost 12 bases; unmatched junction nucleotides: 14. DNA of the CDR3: TGTGCCAGCAGGGGGACAGTAGGTATCGGTGGGCAGTTCTTC. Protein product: CASRGTVGIGGQFF. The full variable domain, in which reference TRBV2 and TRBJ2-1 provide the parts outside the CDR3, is EPEVTQTPSHQVTQMGQEVILRCVPISNHLYFYWYRQILGQKVEFLVSFYNNEISEKSEIFDDQFSVERPDGSNFTLKIRSTKLEDSAMYFCASRGTVGIGGQFFGPGTRLTVL.

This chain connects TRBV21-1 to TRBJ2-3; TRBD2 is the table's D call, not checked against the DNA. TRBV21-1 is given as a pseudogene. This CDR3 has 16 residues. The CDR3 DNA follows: TGTACCAGCAGCAGGCGGACTAGCGGAAGTACAGATACGCAGTATTTT. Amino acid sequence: CTSSRRTSGSTDTQYF.

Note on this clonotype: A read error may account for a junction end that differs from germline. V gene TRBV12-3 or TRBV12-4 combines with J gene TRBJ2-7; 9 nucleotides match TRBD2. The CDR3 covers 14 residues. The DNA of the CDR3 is TGTGCCAGCAAAGATAGCGGGAGCTCCTGCGAGCAGTACTTC. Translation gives CASKDSGSSCEQYF.

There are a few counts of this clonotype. The CDR3 bases are TGTGCCAGCAGTTCCTGGGCAGATACGCAGTATTTT. It yields the protein CASSSWADTQYF. This chain joins TRBV6-2 or TRBV6-3 and TRBJ2-3, with D unresolved. Germline CDR1 and CDR2: MNHEY and SVGEGT. This CDR3 comprises 12 residues. V gave up 4 bases and J gave up 4 bases, with 6 bases separating them.

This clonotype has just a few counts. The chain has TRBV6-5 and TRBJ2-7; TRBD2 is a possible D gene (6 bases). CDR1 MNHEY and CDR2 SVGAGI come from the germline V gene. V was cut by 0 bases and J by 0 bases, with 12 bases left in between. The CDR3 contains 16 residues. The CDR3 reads CASSYSKWEDSYEQYF. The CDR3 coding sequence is TGTGCCAGCAGTTACTCGAAGTGGGAGGACTCCTACGAGCAGTACTTC.

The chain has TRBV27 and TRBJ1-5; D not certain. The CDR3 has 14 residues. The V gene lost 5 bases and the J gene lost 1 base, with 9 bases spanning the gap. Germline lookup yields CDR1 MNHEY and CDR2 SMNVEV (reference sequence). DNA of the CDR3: TGTGCCAGCAGTCCCCGCGGAAGCAATCAGCCCCAGCATTTT. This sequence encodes CASSPRGSNQPQHF.

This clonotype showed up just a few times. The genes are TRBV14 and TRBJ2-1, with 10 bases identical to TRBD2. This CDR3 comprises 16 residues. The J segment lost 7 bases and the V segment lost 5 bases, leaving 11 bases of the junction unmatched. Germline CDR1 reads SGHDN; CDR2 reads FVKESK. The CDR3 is CASSSWLAGGLNEQFF. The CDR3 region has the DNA TGTGCCAGCAGCTCATGGTTAGCGGGAGGTTTAAATGAGCAGTTCTTC.

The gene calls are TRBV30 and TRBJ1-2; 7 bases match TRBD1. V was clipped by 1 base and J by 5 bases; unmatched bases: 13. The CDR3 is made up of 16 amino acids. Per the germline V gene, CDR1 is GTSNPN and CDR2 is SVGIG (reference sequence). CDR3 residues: CAWSAGRGVVRYGYTF. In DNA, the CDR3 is TGTGCCTGGAGTGCGGGCAGGGGGGTCGTTAGGTATGGCTACACCTTC.

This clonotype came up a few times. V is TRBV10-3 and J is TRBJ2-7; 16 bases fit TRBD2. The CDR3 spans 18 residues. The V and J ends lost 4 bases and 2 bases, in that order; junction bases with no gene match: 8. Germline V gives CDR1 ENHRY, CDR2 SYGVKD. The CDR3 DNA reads TGTGCCATCAGTGCGGGACTAGCGGGAGGGCAAGACCCCTACGAGCAGTACTTC. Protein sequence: CAISAGLAGGQDPYEQYF.

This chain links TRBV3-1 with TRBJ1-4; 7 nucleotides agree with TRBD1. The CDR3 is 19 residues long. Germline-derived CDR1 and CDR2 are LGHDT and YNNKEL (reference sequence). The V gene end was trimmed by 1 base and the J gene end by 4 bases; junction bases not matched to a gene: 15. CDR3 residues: CASSQVSPGQWVINEKLFF. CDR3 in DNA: TGTGCCAGCAGCCAAGTAAGCCCGGGACAGTGGGTAATTAATGAAAAACTGTTTTTT.

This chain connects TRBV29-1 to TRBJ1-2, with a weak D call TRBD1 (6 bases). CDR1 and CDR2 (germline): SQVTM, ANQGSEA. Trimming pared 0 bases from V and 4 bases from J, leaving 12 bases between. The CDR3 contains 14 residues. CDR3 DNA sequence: TGCAGCGTTGAAGATCCCGACAGGCTCTATGGCTACACCTTC. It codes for CSVEDPDRLYGYTF.

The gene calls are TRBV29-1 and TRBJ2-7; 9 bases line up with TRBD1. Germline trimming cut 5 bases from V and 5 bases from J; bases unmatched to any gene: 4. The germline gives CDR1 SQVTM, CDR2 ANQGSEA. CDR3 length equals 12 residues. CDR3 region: CSVNRGQDEQYF. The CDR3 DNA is TGCAGCGTTAACAGGGGGCAGGACGAGCAGTACTTC.

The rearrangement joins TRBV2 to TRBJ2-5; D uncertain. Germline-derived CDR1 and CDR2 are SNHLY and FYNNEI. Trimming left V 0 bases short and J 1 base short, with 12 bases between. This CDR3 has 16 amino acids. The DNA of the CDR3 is TGTGCCAGCAGTGAAGCTAGGGCAGGACCCCAAGAGACCCAGTACTTC. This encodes CASSEARAGPQETQYF.

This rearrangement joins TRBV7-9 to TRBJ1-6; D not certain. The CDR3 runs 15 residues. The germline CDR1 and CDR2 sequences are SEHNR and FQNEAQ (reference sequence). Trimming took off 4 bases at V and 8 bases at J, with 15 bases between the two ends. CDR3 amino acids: CASSSLGRNDSPLHF. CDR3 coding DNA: TGTGCCAGCAGCTCCCTGGGCCGGAATGATTCACCCCTCCACTTT. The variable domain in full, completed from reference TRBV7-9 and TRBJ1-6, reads DTGVSQNPRHKITKRGQNVTFRCDPISEHNRLYWYRQTLGQGPEFLTYFQNEAQLEKSRLLSDRFSAERPKGSFSTLEIQRTEQGDSAMYLCASSSLGRNDSPLHFGNGTRLTVT.

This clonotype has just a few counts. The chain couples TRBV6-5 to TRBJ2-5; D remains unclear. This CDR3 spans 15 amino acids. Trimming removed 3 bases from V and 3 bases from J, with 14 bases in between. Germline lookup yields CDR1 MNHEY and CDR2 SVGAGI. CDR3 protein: CASSYWGSGKETQYF. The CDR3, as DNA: TGTGCCAGCAGTTATTGGGGAAGTGGGAAAGAGACCCAGTACTTC.

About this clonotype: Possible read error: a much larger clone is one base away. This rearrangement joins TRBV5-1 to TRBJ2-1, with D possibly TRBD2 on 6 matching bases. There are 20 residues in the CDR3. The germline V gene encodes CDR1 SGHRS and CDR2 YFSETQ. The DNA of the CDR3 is TGCGCCAGCAGCCCGGCCGGGACTCCCAGTGTGACCAGCTCCTACAATGGGCAGTTCTTC. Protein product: CASSPAGTPSVTSSYNGQFF.

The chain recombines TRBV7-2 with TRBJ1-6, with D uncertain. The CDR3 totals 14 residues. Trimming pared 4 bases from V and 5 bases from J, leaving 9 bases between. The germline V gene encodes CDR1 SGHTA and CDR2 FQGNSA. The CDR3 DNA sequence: TGTGCCAGCAGCTGGCTAAGGGATAATTCACCCCTCCACTTT. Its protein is CASSWLRDNSPLHF.

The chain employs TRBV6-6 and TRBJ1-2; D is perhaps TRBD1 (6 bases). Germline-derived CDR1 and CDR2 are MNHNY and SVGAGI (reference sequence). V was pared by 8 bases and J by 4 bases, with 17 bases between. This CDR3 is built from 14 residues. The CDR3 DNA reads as TGTGCCAGCCAAAGTGGGGGCGCTGGCTATGGCTACACCTTC. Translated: CASQSGGAGYGYTF.

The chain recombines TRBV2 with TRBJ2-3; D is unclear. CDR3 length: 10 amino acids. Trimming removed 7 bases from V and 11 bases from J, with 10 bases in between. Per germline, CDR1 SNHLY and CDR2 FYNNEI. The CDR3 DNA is TGTGCCAGCATTCTGCGGATGCAGTATTTT. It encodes CASILRMQYF.

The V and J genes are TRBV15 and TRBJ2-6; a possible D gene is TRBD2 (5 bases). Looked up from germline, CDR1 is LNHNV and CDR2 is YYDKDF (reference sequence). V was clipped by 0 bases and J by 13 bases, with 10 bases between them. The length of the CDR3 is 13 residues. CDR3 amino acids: CATSRDGGEVLTF. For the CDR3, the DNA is TGTGCCACCAGCAGAGATGGAGGTGAGGTCCTGACTTTC.